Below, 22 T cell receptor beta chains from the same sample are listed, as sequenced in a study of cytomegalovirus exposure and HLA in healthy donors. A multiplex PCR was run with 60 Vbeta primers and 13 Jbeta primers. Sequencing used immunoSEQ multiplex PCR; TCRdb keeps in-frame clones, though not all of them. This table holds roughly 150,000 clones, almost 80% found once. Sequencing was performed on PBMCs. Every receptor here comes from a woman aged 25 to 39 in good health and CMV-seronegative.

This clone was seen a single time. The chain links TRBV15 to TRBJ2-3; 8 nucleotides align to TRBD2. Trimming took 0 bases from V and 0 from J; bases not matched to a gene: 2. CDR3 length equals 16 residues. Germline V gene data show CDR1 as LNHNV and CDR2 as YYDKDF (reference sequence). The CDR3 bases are TGTGCCACCAGCAGAGATCGACTAGCGAGCACAGATACGCAGTATTTT. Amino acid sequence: CATSRDRLASTDTQYF.

CDR3 DNA sequence: TGCGCCAGCAGTGATGGGCAGGGCGATTTTCAGCCCCAGCATTTT. Protein: CASSDGQGDFQPQHF. The chain uses TRBV10-2 and TRBJ1-5; perhaps TRBD1 as D (5 bases). The germline CDR1 and CDR2 sequences are WSHSY and SAAADI. The CDR3 spans 15 residues. The V end was cut by 3 bases, the J end by 6 bases, with 15 bases between.

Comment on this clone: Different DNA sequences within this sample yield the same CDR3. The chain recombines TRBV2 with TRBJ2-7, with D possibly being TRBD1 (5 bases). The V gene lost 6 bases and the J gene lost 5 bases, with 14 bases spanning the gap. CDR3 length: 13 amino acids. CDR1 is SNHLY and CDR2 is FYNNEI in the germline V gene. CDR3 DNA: TGTGCCAGCAGCCGGACACCGCTGGACGAGCAGTACTTC. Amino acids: CASSRTPLDEQYF.

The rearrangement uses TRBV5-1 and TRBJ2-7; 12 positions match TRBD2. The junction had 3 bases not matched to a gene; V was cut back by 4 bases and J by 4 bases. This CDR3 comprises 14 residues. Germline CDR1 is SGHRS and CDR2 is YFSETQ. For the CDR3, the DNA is TGCGCCAGCAGCGGGACTAGCGGGTTTTACGAGCAGTACTTC. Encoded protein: CASSGTSGFYEQYF.

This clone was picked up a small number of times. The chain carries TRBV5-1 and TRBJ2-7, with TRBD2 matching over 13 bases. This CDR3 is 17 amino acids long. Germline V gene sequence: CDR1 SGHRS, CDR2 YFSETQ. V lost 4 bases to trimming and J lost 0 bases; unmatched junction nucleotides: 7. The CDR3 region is CASSTGTSGINSYEQYF. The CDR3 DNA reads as TGCGCCAGCAGCACAGGGACTAGCGGGATCAACTCCTACGAGCAGTACTTC.

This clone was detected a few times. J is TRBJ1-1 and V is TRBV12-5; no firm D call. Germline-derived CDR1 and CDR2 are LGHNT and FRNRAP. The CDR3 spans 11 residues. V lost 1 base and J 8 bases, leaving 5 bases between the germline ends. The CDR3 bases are TGTGCTAGTGGTTTGGGGAGAGAAGCTTTCTTT. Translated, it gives CASGLGREAFF.

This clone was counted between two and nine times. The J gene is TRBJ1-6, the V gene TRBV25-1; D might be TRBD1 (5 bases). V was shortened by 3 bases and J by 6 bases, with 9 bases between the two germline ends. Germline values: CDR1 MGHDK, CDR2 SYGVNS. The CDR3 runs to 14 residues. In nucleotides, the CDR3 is TGTGCCAGCAGTGACAGGGTCCGTAATTCACCCCTCCACTTT. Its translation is CASSDRVRNSPLHF.

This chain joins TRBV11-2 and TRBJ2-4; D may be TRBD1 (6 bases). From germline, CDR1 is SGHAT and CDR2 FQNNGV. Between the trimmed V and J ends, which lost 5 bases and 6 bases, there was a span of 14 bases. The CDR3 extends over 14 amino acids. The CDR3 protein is CASSMSGTINIQYF. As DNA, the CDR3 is TGTGCCAGCAGCATGTCCGGGACAATAAACATTCAGTACTTC.

In DNA form, the CDR3 reads TGCGCCAGCAGCCAGCTTTGGGGACTAGCGAGCCCCTACGAGCAGTACTTC. Amino acids: CASSQLWGLASPYEQYF. The chain couples TRBV4-1 to TRBJ2-7; 10 bases match TRBD2. This CDR3 spans 17 amino acids. Germline lookup yields CDR1 MGHRA and CDR2 YSYEKL. After removal of 3 bases from V and 2 bases from J, the junction contained 10 bases not matched to a gene.

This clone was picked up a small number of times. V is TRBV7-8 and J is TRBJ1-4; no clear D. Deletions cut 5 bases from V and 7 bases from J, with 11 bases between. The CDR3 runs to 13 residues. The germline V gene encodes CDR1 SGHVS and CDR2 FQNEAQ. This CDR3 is CASSRVSGEKLFF. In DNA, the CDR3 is TGTGCCAGCAGCCGAGTCTCGGGTGAAAAACTGTTTTTT.

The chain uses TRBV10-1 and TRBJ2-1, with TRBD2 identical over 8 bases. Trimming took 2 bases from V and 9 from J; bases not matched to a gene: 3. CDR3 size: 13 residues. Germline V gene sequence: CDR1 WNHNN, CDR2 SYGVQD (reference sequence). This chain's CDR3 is CASSETSGFEQFF. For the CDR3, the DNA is TGCGCCAGCAGTGAGACTAGCGGTTTTGAGCAGTTCTTC.

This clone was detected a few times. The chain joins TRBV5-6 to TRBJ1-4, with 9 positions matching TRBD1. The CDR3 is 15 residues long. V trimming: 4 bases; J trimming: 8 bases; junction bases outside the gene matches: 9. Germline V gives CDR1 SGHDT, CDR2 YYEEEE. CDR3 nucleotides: TGTGCCAGCAGCGGTACCGGGACAGGGTGGGAAAAACTGTTTTTT. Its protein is CASSGTGTGWEKLFF.

For the CDR3, the DNA is TGTGCCAGCAGCGTAGATACAGGACGGTATGGCTACACCTTC. Protein sequence: CASSVDTGRYGYTF. The chain links TRBV9 to TRBJ1-2; perhaps TRBD1 as D (5 bases). V was cut by 0 bases and J by 5 bases, with 11 bases left in between. Per germline, CDR1 SGDLS and CDR2 YYNGEE. The CDR3 is made up of 14 amino acids.

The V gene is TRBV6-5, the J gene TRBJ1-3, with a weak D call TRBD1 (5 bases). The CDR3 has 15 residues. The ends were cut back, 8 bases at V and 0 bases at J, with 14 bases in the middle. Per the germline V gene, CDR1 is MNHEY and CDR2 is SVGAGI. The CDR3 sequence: CASGETGPSGNTIYF. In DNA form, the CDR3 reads TGTGCCAGCGGAGAAACAGGACCCTCTGGAAACACCATATATTTT.

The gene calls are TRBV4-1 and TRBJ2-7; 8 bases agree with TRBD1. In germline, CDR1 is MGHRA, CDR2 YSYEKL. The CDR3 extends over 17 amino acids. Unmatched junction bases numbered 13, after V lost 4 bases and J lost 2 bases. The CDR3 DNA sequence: TGCGCCAGCAGCCGGTTATCTACCGGGACAGGCACCTACGAGCAGTACTTC. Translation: CASSRLSTGTGTYEQYF.

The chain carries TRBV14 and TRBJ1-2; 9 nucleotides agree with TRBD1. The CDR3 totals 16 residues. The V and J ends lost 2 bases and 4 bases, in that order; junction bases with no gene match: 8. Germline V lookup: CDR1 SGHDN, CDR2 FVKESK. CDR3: CASSQYLQGAGYGYTF. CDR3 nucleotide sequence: TGTGCCAGCAGCCAATATTTACAGGGGGCCGGCTATGGCTACACCTTC.

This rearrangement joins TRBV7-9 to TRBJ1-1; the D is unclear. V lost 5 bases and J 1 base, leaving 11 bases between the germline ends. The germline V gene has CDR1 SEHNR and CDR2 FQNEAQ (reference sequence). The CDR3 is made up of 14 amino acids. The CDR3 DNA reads TGTGCCAGCAGCCGAACACAAGAGAACACTGAAGCTTTCTTT. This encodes CASSRTQENTEAFF. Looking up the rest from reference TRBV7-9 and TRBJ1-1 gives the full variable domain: DTGVSQNPRHKITKRGQNVTFRCDPISEHNRLYWYRQTLGQGPEFLTYFQNEAQLEKSRLLSDRFSAERPKGSFSTLEIQRTEQGDSAMYLCASSRTQENTEAFFGQGTRLTVV.

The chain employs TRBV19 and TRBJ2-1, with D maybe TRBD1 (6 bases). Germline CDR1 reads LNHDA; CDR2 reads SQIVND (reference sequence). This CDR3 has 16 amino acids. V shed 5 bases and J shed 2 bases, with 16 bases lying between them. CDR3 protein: CASSVSGTITYNEQFF. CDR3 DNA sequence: TGTGCCAGTAGTGTCTCCGGGACAATTACCTACAATGAGCAGTTCTTC. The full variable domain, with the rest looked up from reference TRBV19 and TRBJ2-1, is DGGITQSPKYLFRKEGQNVTLSCEQNLNHDAMYWYRQDPGQGLRLIYYSQIVNDFQKGDIAEGYSVSREKKESFPLTVTSAQKNPTAFYLCASSVSGTITYNEQFFGPGTRLTVL.

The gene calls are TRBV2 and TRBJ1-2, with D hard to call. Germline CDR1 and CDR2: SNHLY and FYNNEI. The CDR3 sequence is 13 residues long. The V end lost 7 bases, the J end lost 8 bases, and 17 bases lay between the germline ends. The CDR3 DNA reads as TGTGCCAGCACCGAAGAGGAGTCCGTGGGCTACACCTTC. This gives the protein CASTEEESVGYTF.

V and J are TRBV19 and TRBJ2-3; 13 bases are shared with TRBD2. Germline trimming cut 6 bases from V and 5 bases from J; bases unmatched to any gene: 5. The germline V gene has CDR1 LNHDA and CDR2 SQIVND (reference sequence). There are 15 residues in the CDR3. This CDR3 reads CASRKLAGGVDTQYF. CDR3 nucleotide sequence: TGTGCCAGTAGAAAACTAGCGGGGGGGGTAGATACGCAGTATTTT.

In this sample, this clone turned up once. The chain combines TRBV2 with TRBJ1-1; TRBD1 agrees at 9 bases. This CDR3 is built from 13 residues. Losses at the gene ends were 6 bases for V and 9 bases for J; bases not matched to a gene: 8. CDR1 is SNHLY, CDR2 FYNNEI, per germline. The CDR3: CASSGPGQGQAFF. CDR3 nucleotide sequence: TGTGCCAGCAGCGGCCCGGGACAGGGACAAGCTTTCTTT.

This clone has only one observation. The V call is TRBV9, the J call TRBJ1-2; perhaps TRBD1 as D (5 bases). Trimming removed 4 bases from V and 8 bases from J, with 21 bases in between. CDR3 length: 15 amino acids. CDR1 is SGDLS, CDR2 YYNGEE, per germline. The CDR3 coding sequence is TGTGCCAGCAGCCCCGAATTCTTCATTTCAGGGGGCTACACCTTC. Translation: CASSPEFFISGGYTF. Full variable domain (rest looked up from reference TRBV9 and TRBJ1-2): DSGVTQTPKHLITATGQRVTLRCSPRSGDLSVYWYQQSLDQGLQFLIQYYNGEERAKGNILERFSAQQFPDLHSELNLSSLELGDSALYFCASSPEFFISGGYTFGSGTRLTVV.